The 15 T cell receptor beta chains presented below share a single source sample, sequenced in a study of T cells in Graves' hyperthyroidism and ophthalmopathy (dated by TCRdb to about 2019). The method behind the library was multiplex PCR. TCRdb records Illumina HiSeq 2000 as the sequencer. The TCR beta CDR3 regions were amplified from RNA transcripts. The first round of RT-PCR for the TCR CDR3 was performed with the HTBI primer set and the Qiagen OneStep RT-PCR kit. The raw public data were reprocessed by TCRdb itself: fastp quality trimming at Q25, MiXCR clonotype calling, in-frame beta chains only. Each CDR3 protein appears once, grouped with its most common genes and DNA. This sample holds approximately 690,000 distinct CDR3 sequences; 20% to 25% were observed only once. The top ten constitute 30% to 40% of the sample. The specimen sequenced was blood. The receptor set was obtained from a man in his thirties or forties with Graves' ophthalmopathy.

This clonotype was detected many times. This chain uses TRBV20-1 with TRBJ2-1; TRBD1 is a possible D gene (6 bases). Trimming left V 6 bases short and J 4 bases short, with 13 bases between. Germline lookup yields CDR1 DFQATT and CDR2 SNEGSKA (reference sequence). This CDR3 is 13 amino acids long. Here the CDR3 DNA reads TGCAGTGCGCAACAGGGTTGGTACAATGAGCAGTTCTTC. The encoded protein is CSAQQGWYNEQFF.

This CDR3 reads CASSLSQGVRSYNEQFF. CDR3 DNA sequence: TGTGCCAGCAGCTTGTCACAGGGGGTGAGATCCTACAATGAGCAGTTCTTC. The V gene is TRBV7-9, the J gene TRBJ2-1, with 8 bases fitting TRBD1. The CDR3 is 17 residues long. V shed 3 bases, J shed 1 base, and the junction held 8 bases outside the gene matches. The V gene's germline CDR1 is SEHNR and CDR2 FQNEAQ (reference sequence).

This clonotype was detected ten times or more. The rearrangement joins TRBV2 to TRBJ2-7, with D possibly called TRBD1 or TRBD2 (6 bases each). This CDR3 comprises 15 residues. Germline lookup yields CDR1 SNHLY and CDR2 FYNNEI. V shed 7 bases and J shed 4 bases, with 20 bases lying between them. The CDR3 region has the DNA TGTGCCAGCAATGAGGAGGGGGAGGCGGGTTACGAGCAGTACTTC. Translating gives CASNEEGEAGYEQYF. Using reference TRBV2 and TRBJ2-7 for the parts outside the CDR3, the full variable domain is EPEVTQTPSHQVTQMGQEVILRCVPISNHLYFYWYRQILGQKVEFLVSFYNNEISEKSEIFDDQFSVERPDGSNFTLKIRSTKLEDSAMYFCASNEEGEAGYEQYFGPGTRLTVT.

The sample holds many counts of this clonotype. The chain has TRBV5-1 and TRBJ2-1; 8 nucleotides align to TRBD2. CDR1 is SGHRS and CDR2 is YFSETQ in the germline V gene. V shed 6 bases and J 4 bases; nucleotides not matched to a gene: 15. This CDR3 spans 17 amino acids. The CDR3 DNA reads TGCGCCAGCAAAAAACGGGAGGGCTCCACCCCGTACAATGAGCAGTTCTTC. It translates to CASKKREGSTPYNEQFF.

The chain uses TRBV7-9 and TRBJ2-7; either TRBD1 or TRBD2 may fit D (6 bases each). Trimming removed 2 bases from V and 5 bases from J, with 10 bases in between. Germline CDR1 reads SEHNR; CDR2 reads FQNEAQ (reference sequence). The CDR3 is 13 amino acids. CDR3 sequence reads: CASSLRGEDEQYF. In DNA form, the CDR3 reads TGTGCCAGCAGCTTAAGGGGGGAGGACGAGCAGTACTTC.

The J gene is TRBJ1-6, the V gene TRBV4-3, with TRBD1 identical over 7 bases. This CDR3 comprises 16 residues. CDR1 LGHNA and CDR2 YSLEER come from the germline V gene. J was trimmed by 10 bases and V by 4 bases; bases with no gene match: 13. Here the CDR3 DNA reads TGCGCCAGCAGCCGAGAATACAGGGGTCTGAGGTCACCCCTCCACTTT. Its translation is CASSREYRGLRSPLHF.

V usage is TRBV25-1 and J usage is TRBJ2-1; the match to TRBD2 covers 9 bases. Trimming took 5 bases from V and 0 from J; bases not matched to a gene: 5. Germline assignment: CDR1 MGHDK and CDR2 SYGVNS. This CDR3 region has 16 residues. CDR3 amino acids: CASSSSSGTSYNEQFF. In DNA, the CDR3 is TGTGCCAGCAGTTCCTCTAGCGGGACCTCCTACAATGAGCAGTTCTTC. The variable domain in full, with the rest retrieved from reference TRBV25-1 and TRBJ2-1, is EADIYQTPRYLVIGTGKKITLECSQTMGHDKMYWYQQDPGMELHLIHYSYGVNSTEKGDLSSESTVSRIRTEHFPLTLESARPSHTSQYLCASSSSSGTSYNEQFFGPGTRLTVL.

The chain carries TRBV28 and TRBJ1-2, with 8 bases aligning to TRBD1. The ends lost 3 bases at V and 8 bases at J; junction bases unmatched: 5. Germline V CDR1 and CDR2: MDHEN, SYDVKM. This CDR3 comprises 13 residues. The CDR3 sequence: CASSFVTGEGYTF. The CDR3, as DNA: TGTGCCAGCAGTTTTGTGACAGGGGAAGGCTACACCTTC.

This clonotype was recorded many times. The chain carries TRBV3-1 and TRBJ2-7; the match to TRBD2 covers 8 bases. Unmatched junction bases numbered 3, after V lost 0 bases and J lost 2 bases. The CDR3 runs to 15 residues. Germline loops: CDR1 LGHDT, CDR2 YNNKEL (reference sequence). The CDR3 coding sequence is TGTGCCAGCAGCCAAGAAGGGGGACTAGCCTACGAGCAGTACTTC. It is translated as CASSQEGGLAYEQYF.

This clonotype was seen ten or more times. The chain links TRBV2 to TRBJ1-1; D unclear. The CDR3 totals 13 residues. CDR1 and CDR2 from the germline V gene are SNHLY and FYNNEI. Trimming shortened V by 3 bases and J by 1 base, and 6 bases separated the two germline ends. CDR3 residues: CASSEIENTEAFF. Written as DNA, the CDR3 is TGTGCCAGCAGTGAGATCGAGAACACTGAAGCTTTCTTT.

A few counts support this clonotype. The genes are TRBV4-2 and TRBJ2-7, with D tentatively TRBD1 (5 bases). The CDR3 loop spans 14 amino acids. Trimming removed 0 bases at V and 2 bases at J, with 8 bases between. Germline values: CDR1 LGHNA, CDR2 YNFKEQ. The CDR3 nucleotides are TGTGCCAGCAGCCAAGAACTCAGGGCCTACGAGCAGTACTTC. This codes for CASSQELRAYEQYF.

This clonotype was seen more than once but under ten times. The V call is TRBV28, the J call TRBJ2-1; 13 positions match TRBD2. V lost 4 bases and J lost 9; bases outside the gene matches: 6. The CDR3 length is 15 residues. Germline CDR1 MDHEN, CDR2 SYDVKM. CDR3 residues: CASSSPTSGRPEQFF. Here the CDR3 DNA reads TGTGCCAGCAGTTCCCCGACTAGCGGGAGGCCTGAGCAGTTCTTC.

The chain is built from TRBV18 and TRBJ2-1; TRBD2 matches at 14 bases. J was trimmed by 7 bases and V by 2 bases; bases with no gene match: 7. The germline gives CDR1 KGHSH, CDR2 LQKENI. The CDR3 spans 17 residues. CDR3 amino acids: CASSPRPTSGGANEQFF. DNA for the CDR3: TGTGCCAGCTCACCAAGACCGACTAGCGGGGGGGCAAATGAGCAGTTCTTC.

The sample holds a few counts of this clonotype. The V gene is TRBV28, the J gene TRBJ1-6, with D unresolved. Germline assignment: CDR1 MDHEN and CDR2 SYDVKM. The CDR3 loop spans 16 amino acids. The V and J ends lost 2 bases and 6 bases respectively, with 14 bases between them. Here the CDR3 DNA reads TGTGCCAGCAGTTTAACCCCCCCTGAGTTTAATTCACCCCTCCACTTT. This codes for CASSLTPPEFNSPLHF.

The chain uses TRBV6-1 and TRBJ1-6; D uncertain. Deletions cut 2 bases from V and 5 bases from J, with 13 bases between. This CDR3 has 16 amino acids. Germline V gives CDR1 MNHNS, CDR2 SASEGT. CDR3: CASSEFLDAHNSPLHF. CDR3 DNA: TGTGCCAGCAGTGAATTTCTGGACGCACATAATTCACCCCTCCACTTT.